Presented here are 18 T cell receptor beta chains from one specimen sequenced in a study of blood T cell repertoires in COVID-19. TCRdb's copy holds only in-frame clones and misses some; the assay was immunoSEQ multiplex PCR. Of over 100,000 clones listed, approximately 85% are singletons. Sequencing input: peripheral blood. All receptors come from a man aged 80 or over with acute or convalescent COVID-19.

The chain employs TRBV19 and TRBJ2-5; 8 nucleotides line up with TRBD2. Germline CDR1 reads LNHDA; CDR2 reads SQIVND (reference sequence). This CDR3 contains 15 residues. With 0 bases clipped from V and 4 bases from J, the junction kept 4 bases outside the gene matches. This CDR3 is CASSIDKRGRETQYF. CDR3 nucleotide sequence: TGTGCCAGTAGTATAGATAAGCGGGGGAGAGAGACCCAGTACTTC.

V is TRBV3-1 (or the pseudogene TRBV3-2) and J is TRBJ1-5, with D possibly TRBD1 on 5 matching bases. V was cut by 3 bases and J by 3 bases, with 24 bases left in between. CDR3 length: 19 amino acids. The V gene's germline CDR1 is LGHDT and CDR2 YNNKEL (reference sequence). CDR3 region: CASSQGFIGSGGVNQPQHF. CDR3 coding DNA: TGTGCCAGCAGCCAGGGATTTATAGGGTCGGGAGGGGTCAATCAGCCCCAGCATTTT.

In nucleotides, the CDR3 is TGCGCCAGCAGCTCCGGACAGGTTGGTCAGCCCCAGCATTTT. Translating it yields CASSSGQVGQPQHF. This chain connects TRBV5-1 to TRBJ1-5; 7 nucleotides agree with TRBD1. The V gene's germline CDR1 is SGHRS and CDR2 YFSETQ. The ends lost 3 bases at V and 6 bases at J; junction bases unmatched: 6. This CDR3 has 14 amino acids.

V usage is TRBV2 and J usage is TRBJ1-4; a weak D match, TRBD1 (6 bases). The V gene's germline CDR1 is SNHLY and CDR2 FYNNEI. The germline V and J ends were trimmed by 7 bases and 8 bases, with 17 bases remaining between them. The CDR3 length is 14 residues. The DNA of the CDR3 is TGTGCCAGCATTTTCGACAGGTACGGAGAAAAACTGTTTTTT. Its translation: CASIFDRYGEKLFF. Variable domain in full (rest from reference TRBV2 and TRBJ1-4): EPEVTQTPSHQVTQMGQEVILRCVPISNHLYFYWYRQILGQKVEFLVSFYNNEISEKSEIFDDQFSVERPDGSNFTLKIRSTKLEDSAMYFCASIFDRYGEKLFFGSGTQLSVL.

CDR3 amino acids: CASSRQGGSETQYF. In DNA, the CDR3 is TGTGCCAGCAGTCGACAGGGAGGATCAGAGACCCAGTACTTC. V and J are TRBV6-5 and TRBJ2-5, with D possibly TRBD1 on 7 matching bases. The CDR3 is 14 amino acids. V lost 5 bases and J lost 4, with 14 bases in between. Germline CDR1 is MNHEY and CDR2 is SVGAGI.

The V call is TRBV6-5, the J call TRBJ1-5, with TRBD1 identical over 10 bases. Per the germline V gene, CDR1 is MNHEY and CDR2 is SVGAGI. V shed 9 bases and J 2 bases; nucleotides not matched to a gene: 7. This CDR3 region has 15 residues. CDR3 in DNA: TGTGCCAGTTCCGACAGGGGGCTTGGCAATCAGCCCCAGCATTTT. Protein: CASSDRGLGNQPQHF.

The chain carries TRBV13 and TRBJ1-5; TRBD1 matches 10 bases. V shed 5 bases, J shed 7 bases, and the junction held 5 bases outside the gene matches. CDR1 and CDR2 (germline): PRHDT, FYEKMQ (reference sequence). The CDR3 is 14 amino acids. CDR3 sequence: CASSRQGAGQPQHF. Here the CDR3 DNA reads TGTGCCAGCAGCCGACAGGGGGCTGGGCAGCCCCAGCATTTT. Full variable domain (remainder filled in from reference TRBV13 and TRBJ1-5): AAGVIQSPRHLIKEKRETATLKCYPIPRHDTVYWYQQGPGQDPQFLISFYEKMQSDKGSIPDRFSAQQFSDYHSELNMSSLELGDSALYFCASSRQGAGQPQHFGDGTRLSIL.

The chain is built from TRBV3-1 (or the pseudogene TRBV3-2) and TRBJ1-1, with 11 positions matching TRBD1. The junction had 2 bases not matched to a gene; V was cut back by 0 bases and J by 11 bases. The CDR3 is made up of 13 amino acids. Germline V gives CDR1 LGHDT, CDR2 YNNKEL (reference sequence). CDR3 coding DNA: TGTGCCAGCAGCCAAGACGGGGACAGGGGGGCTTTCTTT. Its translation is CASSQDGDRGAFF.

This clone has only one observation. The V gene is TRBV5-6, the J gene TRBJ2-2, with a weak D call TRBD2 (5 bases). This CDR3 is built from 15 residues. Looked up from germline, CDR1 is SGHDT and CDR2 is YYEEEE. Deletions cut 2 bases from V and 6 bases from J, with 14 bases between. CDR3 DNA: TGTGCCAGCAGCTTATTGGGCCCGCGGGCCGGGGAGCTGTTTTTT. Protein: CASSLLGPRAGELFF.

The J gene is TRBJ1-5, the V gene TRBV7-3; TRBD1 matches at 7 bases. The CDR3 extends over 13 amino acids. The trim removed 5 bases at V and 4 bases at J, leaving 2 bases unmatched. The germline gives CDR1 SGHTA, CDR2 FQGTGA. The CDR3 nucleotides read TGTGCCAGCAGCCTGGGACAGAATCAGCCCCAGCATTTT. Translation gives CASSLGQNQPQHF.

The chain combines TRBV7-8 with TRBJ2-5; TRBD2 matches 9 bases. Germline CDR1 SGHVS, CDR2 FQNEAQ. Losses at the gene ends were 7 bases for V and 2 bases for J; bases not matched to a gene: 17. The length of the CDR3 is 18 residues. The CDR3 protein is CASNTGRLAGKAQETQYF. In nucleotides, the CDR3 is TGTGCCAGCAACACAGGGCGGCTAGCGGGGAAAGCACAAGAGACCCAGTACTTC.

The chain is built from TRBV19 and TRBJ1-2, with D possibly being TRBD1 (6 bases). Germline CDR1 and CDR2: LNHDA and SQIVND (reference sequence). V was cut by 4 bases and J by 2 bases, with 11 bases left in between. This CDR3 has 14 amino acids. CDR3 sequence reads: CASSKGHTNYGYTF. The CDR3 DNA is TGTGCCAGTAGTAAGGGACATACGAACTATGGCTACACCTTC. Complete variable domain (other parts from reference TRBV19 and TRBJ1-2): DGGITQSPKYLFRKEGQNVTLSCEQNLNHDAMYWYRQDPGQGLRLIYYSQIVNDFQKGDIAEGYSVSREKKESFPLTVTSAQKNPTAFYLCASSKGHTNYGYTFGSGTRLTVV.

The chain couples TRBV10-3 to TRBJ2-2, with D possibly being TRBD1 (5 bases). The CDR3 length is 14 residues. V gave up 11 bases and J gave up 1 base, with 14 bases separating them. Germline V gene lookup returns CDR1 ENHRY and CDR2 SYGVKD. CDR3 residues: CASLDSLNTGELFF. The CDR3 nucleotides read TGTGCCTCCCTAGACAGTTTGAACACCGGGGAGCTGTTTTTT.

The V and J genes are TRBV6-5 and TRBJ2-7; 7 bases match TRBD1. This CDR3 has 12 amino acids. Germline V gives CDR1 MNHEY, CDR2 SVGAGI. The V gene end was trimmed by 7 bases and the J gene end by 4 bases; junction bases not matched to a gene: 4. The CDR3 here is CASTLRGYEQYF. The CDR3 bases are TGTGCCAGCACTCTCAGGGGGTACGAGCAGTACTTC.

The genes are TRBV5-8 and TRBJ2-1; 10 bases are shared with TRBD2. The germline V gene encodes CDR1 SGHTS and CDR2 YDEGEE. This CDR3 is 14 amino acids long. V lost 1 base and J lost 9; bases outside the gene matches: 4. The CDR3 region has the DNA TGTGCCAGCAGCTTGCTAGCGGGGGTTGGTGAGCAGTTCTTC. Translation gives CASSLLAGVGEQFF.

This clone has more than one count but fewer than ten. This chain links TRBV4-2 with TRBJ2-1, with TRBD2 identical over 10 bases. Looked up from germline, CDR1 is LGHNA and CDR2 is YNFKEQ. This CDR3 is 18 amino acids long. The J segment lost 6 bases and the V segment lost 0 bases, leaving 11 bases of the junction unmatched. DNA for the CDR3: TGTGCCAGCAGCCAAGATCGGCTGGGAGCGGGAGGGGGCAATGAGCAGTTCTTC. Its protein is CASSQDRLGAGGGNEQFF.

A single count supports this clone. V usage is TRBV7-8 and J usage is TRBJ1-2; 7 nucleotides align to TRBD1. The CDR3 consists of 14 residues. Trimming at V came to 0 bases and at J to 4 bases, leaving 2 bases not matched to a gene. Germline-derived CDR1 and CDR2 are SGHVS and FQNEAQ. The CDR3 protein is CASSLARTGYGYTF. The CDR3 bases are TGTGCCAGCAGCTTAGCCCGGACAGGCTATGGCTACACCTTC.

The rearrangement uses TRBV29-1 and TRBJ2-5, with D possibly being TRBD1 (5 bases). The CDR3 covers 15 residues. Per germline, CDR1 SQVTM and CDR2 ANQGSEA. Trimming stripped 2 bases from V and 0 bases from J, with 13 bases between. The chain's CDR3 is CSVERGRAYQETQYF. In nucleotides, the CDR3 is TGCAGCGTTGAAAGGGGCAGAGCGTACCAAGAGACCCAGTACTTC.